These 21 T cell receptor beta chains originate from one sample sequenced in a study of cytotoxic CD8 clonotypes in ibrutinib-treated CLL. Clones were read by immunoSEQ multiplex PCR, and TCRdb kept only the in-frame ones, dropping some. The table lists around 70,000 clones, 80% of them singletons, with roughly 7.5% in the top ten. The sequencing used PBMCs, collected at disease progression, from a patient treated with ibrutinib. The source is a human donor with chronic lymphocytic leukemia.

In its sample, this clone was seen once. V usage is TRBV28 and J usage is TRBJ2-7, with D tentatively TRBD1 (6 bases). Germline values: CDR1 MDHEN, CDR2 SYDVKM. The length of the CDR3 is 14 residues. The V and J ends lost 6 bases and 4 bases respectively, with 16 bases between them. The DNA of the CDR3 is TGTGCCAGCAGCCCACAGGGCTTACGTTACGAGCAGTACTTC. It specifies CASSPQGLRYEQYF.

The CDR3 DNA follows: TGTGCCAGCAGTTCCCCCCGAGGGAGGACTTCCAATGAGCAGTTCTTC. It is translated as CASSSPRGRTSNEQFF. The J gene is TRBJ2-1, the V gene TRBV27, with a possible D match to TRBD2 (6 bases). The ends were cut back, 4 bases at V and 6 bases at J, with 19 bases in the middle. The germline V gene encodes CDR1 MNHEY and CDR2 SMNVEV (reference sequence). The CDR3 is 16 residues long.

This chain connects TRBV5-1 to TRBJ1-1, with a possible D match to TRBD1 (5 bases). Germline values: CDR1 SGHRS, CDR2 YFSETQ. Trimming stripped 2 bases from V and 1 base from J, with 12 bases between. This CDR3 is built from 15 residues. The CDR3 region has the DNA TGCGCCAGCAGCTTCAGGGCAGGGCAGAACACTGAAGCTTTCTTT. Protein: CASSFRAGQNTEAFF.

The rearrangement links TRBV7-9 to TRBJ2-1; D is perhaps TRBD1 (6 bases). Germline V lookup: CDR1 SEHNR, CDR2 FQNEAQ (reference sequence). The germline V and J ends were trimmed by 6 bases and 7 bases, with 13 bases remaining between them. The CDR3 has 13 amino acids. The CDR3 here is CASRWNRVNEQFF. Written as DNA, the CDR3 is TGTGCCAGCAGGTGGAACAGGGTGAATGAGCAGTTCTTC.

The sample holds a few counts of this clone. In the same sample, other DNA sequences code for this CDR3. The chain links TRBV18 to TRBJ2-6; possibly TRBD1 for D (6 bases). The CDR3 totals 15 residues. Germline V CDR1 and CDR2: KGHSH, LQKENI. V was cut by 3 bases and J by 4 bases, with 10 bases left in between. CDR3 amino acids: CASSPTGSGANVLTF. The CDR3 DNA sequence: TGTGCCAGCTCACCCACAGGGTCGGGGGCCAACGTCCTGACTTTC.

The rearrangement uses TRBV2 and TRBJ1-1; no clear D gene. Germline V CDR1 and CDR2: SNHLY, FYNNEI. V shed 2 bases and J shed 5 bases, with 12 bases lying between them. The CDR3 is 14 residues long. The CDR3 region has the DNA TGTGCCAGCAGTGAAAGGCGGGTCGATACTGAAGCTTTCTTT. Amino acids: CASSERRVDTEAFF.

The chain links TRBV30 to TRBJ2-1; 11 bases match TRBD2. Germline V gene sequence: CDR1 GTSNPN, CDR2 SVGIG (reference sequence). With V trimmed by 3 bases and J by 4 bases, 8 bases remained unmatched. The CDR3 runs to 16 residues. The CDR3 coding sequence is TGTGCCTGGAGCAGAGGGACTAGCGGTGGGTACAATGAGCAGTTCTTC. This encodes CAWSRGTSGGYNEQFF.

J is TRBJ2-6 and V is TRBV30; D uncertain. CDR1 GTSNPN and CDR2 SVGIG come from the germline V gene (reference sequence). V dropped 3 bases and J dropped 0 bases, with 9 bases sitting between them. The CDR3 sequence is 15 residues long. The CDR3 loop reads CAWRPTFSGANVLTF. CDR3 DNA: TGTGCCTGGAGACCAACCTTCTCTGGGGCCAACGTCCTGACTTTC. The variable domain in full, completed from reference TRBV30 and TRBJ2-6, reads SQTIHQWPATLVQPVGSPLSLECTVEGTSNPNLYWYRQAAGRGLQLLFYSVGIGQISSEVPQNLSASRPQDRQFILSSKKLLLSDSGFYLCAWRPTFSGANVLTFGAGSRLTVL.

The chain joins TRBV19 to TRBJ2-7, with D tentatively TRBD1 (6 bases). This CDR3 comprises 13 residues. Trimming took off 3 bases at V and 6 bases at J, with 12 bases between the two ends. Germline lookup yields CDR1 LNHDA and CDR2 SQIVND (reference sequence). CDR3 sequence (DNA): TGTGCCAGTAGTATTGGTCAGGGGTTCGAGCAGTACTTC. This gives the protein CASSIGQGFEQYF.

V gene TRBV18 combines with J gene TRBJ2-7; D gene unclear. Per germline, CDR1 KGHSH and CDR2 LQKENI. Trimming left V 0 bases short and J 5 bases short, with 8 bases between. The CDR3 runs 13 residues. CDR3 nucleotide sequence: TGTGCCAGCTCACCACCTTCCTTGGACGAGCAGTACTTC. Translated, it gives CASSPPSLDEQYF.

The rearrangement uses TRBV7-9 and TRBJ2-1, with TRBD2 matching over 9 bases. The CDR3 extends over 16 amino acids. Per the germline V gene, CDR1 is SEHNR and CDR2 is FQNEAQ (reference sequence). With 5 bases clipped from V and 4 bases from J, the junction kept 9 bases outside the gene matches. DNA for the CDR3: TGTGCCAGCAGCCCGCCGGGACTAGCTACGTACAATGAGCAGTTCTTC. As protein: CASSPPGLATYNEQFF.

The V and J genes are TRBV27 and TRBJ2-3; the match to TRBD2 covers 9 bases. V gave up 6 bases and J gave up 1 base; unmatched junction bases: 5. CDR1 MNHEY and CDR2 SMNVEV come from the germline V gene (reference sequence). CDR3 length equals 15 residues. The CDR3 loop is CASSSRLAGTDTQYF. CDR3 nucleotides: TGTGCCAGCAGCTCAAGACTAGCGGGCACAGATACGCAGTATTTT.

The chain recombines TRBV7-3 with TRBJ2-3; D may be TRBD2 (5 bases). This CDR3 is built from 18 residues. Trimming took off 5 bases at V and 0 bases at J, with 21 bases between the two ends. Germline CDR1 is SGHTA and CDR2 is FQGTGA. CDR3 region: CASSPLARRWTSTDTQYF. CDR3 DNA: TGTGCCAGCAGCCCCCTAGCTCGCCGGTGGACTAGCACAGATACGCAGTATTTT.

The chain couples TRBV7-3 to TRBJ2-1, with a possible D match to TRBD2 (6 bases). Germline V gene sequence: CDR1 SGHTA, CDR2 FQGTGA. This CDR3 region has 15 residues. Trimming removed 7 bases at V and 6 bases at J, with 19 bases between. This CDR3 reads CASNKGGPGGNEQFF. The DNA of the CDR3 is TGTGCCAGCAATAAAGGAGGCCCCGGGGGCAATGAGCAGTTCTTC. Variable domain in full (rest from reference TRBV7-3 and TRBJ2-1): GAGVSQTPSNKVTEKGKYVELRCDPISGHTALYWYRQSLGQGPEFLIYFQGTGAADDSGLPNDRFFAVRPEGSVSTLKIQRTERGDSAVYLCASNKGGPGGNEQFFGPGTRLTVL.

This chain connects TRBV5-6 to TRBJ1-2; D gene unclear. Trimming cost V 1 base and J 8 bases, with 9 bases left between them. Germline CDR1 and CDR2: SGHDT and YYEEEE. The CDR3 has 12 residues. The CDR3 sequence: CASSLRTEGYTF. In nucleotides, the CDR3 is TGTGCCAGCAGCTTGCGCACAGAAGGCTACACCTTC.

The rearrangement links TRBV4-1 to TRBJ1-4; 9 positions match TRBD1. Germline CDR1 is MGHRA and CDR2 is YSYEKL. This CDR3 region has 16 residues. The ends lost 1 base at V and 7 bases at J; junction bases unmatched: 7. This CDR3 is CASSQALTGGFEKLFF. DNA for the CDR3: TGCGCCAGCAGCCAAGCCTTGACAGGGGGGTTTGAAAAACTGTTTTTT.

This clone was seen a single time. For the CDR3, the DNA is TGTGCCAGCAGCTCGGACAGGGGTGAAAAACTGTTTTTT. Residues: CASSSDRGEKLFF. This chain uses TRBV7-7 with TRBJ1-4, with TRBD1 matching over 9 bases. Germline values: CDR1 SSHAT, CDR2 FNYEAQ (reference sequence). The CDR3 has 13 amino acids. Germline trimming cut 4 bases from V and 7 bases from J; bases unmatched to any gene: 1. The whole variable domain, filled in from reference TRBV7-7 and TRBJ1-4, reads GAGVSQSPRYKVTKRGQDVTLRCDPISSHATLYWYQQALGQGPEFLTYFNYEAQPDKSGLPSDRFSAERPEGSISTLTIQRTEQRDSAMYRCASSSDRGEKLFFGSGTQLSVL.

This rearrangement joins TRBV5-4 to TRBJ2-7; the match to TRBD1 covers 8 bases. Germline CDR1 and CDR2: SGHNT and YYREEE (reference sequence). V gave up 5 bases and J gave up 8 bases; unmatched junction bases: 3. There are 11 residues in the CDR3. The CDR3 region is CASRAGGKQYF. The CDR3 nucleotides read TGTGCCAGCAGGGCAGGGGGCAAGCAGTACTTC.

V usage is TRBV18 and J usage is TRBJ2-1; no firm D call. Germline V lookup: CDR1 KGHSH, CDR2 LQKENI. The ends were cut back, 2 bases at V and 5 bases at J, with 4 bases in the middle. This CDR3 comprises 12 residues. In nucleotides, the CDR3 is TGTGCCAGCTCACCATTAGACAATGAGCAGTTCTTC. This translates into CASSPLDNEQFF.

This chain uses TRBV6-5 with TRBJ2-5, with 7 nucleotides matching TRBD1. The J call may be in error: the DNA end matches TRBJ2-7 better. CDR1 MNHEY and CDR2 SVGAGI come from the germline V gene. The CDR3 runs 14 residues. The CDR3 coding sequence is TGTGCCAGCAGTTCCGGACAGGTTGGGTACGAGCAGTACTTC. It is translated as CASSSGQVGYEQYF.

This clone turned up a few times. The chain employs TRBV30 and TRBJ2-1, with TRBD2 matching over 9 bases. In germline, CDR1 is GTSNPN, CDR2 SVGIG (reference sequence). Germline trimming cut 2 bases from V and 3 bases from J; bases unmatched to any gene: 8. This CDR3 has 16 residues. The CDR3 DNA sequence: TGTGCCTGGAGTACCCGCCTAGCGGGATACTACAATGAGCAGTTCTTC. Encoded protein: CAWSTRLAGYYNEQFF.